This T cell receptor (beta chain) is drawn from a study of T-cell memory formation after mild COVID-19. Study-level background: TCR clusters largely stayed donor specific.

The V end lost 4 bases, the J end lost 4 bases, and 9 bases lay between the germline ends. This CDR3 is built from 13 residues. Germline-derived CDR1 and CDR2 are SGHRS and YFSETQ. This clonotype occurred a few times. TCRdb processed the 5' RACE reads anew with MiXCR; each CDR3 protein has one entry. The sample lists roughly 250,000 distinct CDR3 sequences, over 15% occurring once. The clonotype originates from a man younger than 35 who had mild COVID-19 (a few samples of this study predate the infection). Cell type and time point are not known. Sequenced input: PBMCs or a T cell subset sorted from them (not recorded which). The rearrangement links TRBV5-1 to TRBJ2-1; tentatively, D is TRBD2 (6 bases). The chain's CDR3 is CASSKDYYNEQFF. The CDR3 DNA reads as TGCGCCAGCAGCAAGGACTATTACAATGAGCAGTTCTTC.